This T cell receptor (beta chain) is drawn from a study of beta chain features in type 1 diabetes. Study results and limitations: People with Type 1 diabetes carried modestly yet significantly shorter TCRB CDR3s in all four CD4+ subsets.

Every isolated RNA sample was fully reverse transcribed, so sequencing captured expressed TCRB transcripts. TCRdb's copy holds only in-frame clones and misses some; the assay was immunoSEQ multiplex PCR. The data contain under 350,000 clones, around an eighth of them singletons. Note on this clone: The target antigen is unknown.

The TCR was taken from a man aged 25 to 40 with type 1 diabetes. The sequenced sample consisted of naive CD4+ T cells from blood.

CDR3: CASRTGGQGTHEQYF. DNA for the CDR3: TGTGCCAGCAGGACAGGGGGACAAGGCACCCACGAGCAGTACTTC. The J gene is TRBJ2-7, the V gene TRBV6-5, with 9 bases aligning to TRBD1. This CDR3 contains 15 residues. With 6 bases clipped from V and 5 bases from J, the junction kept 11 bases outside the gene matches. The germline gives CDR1 MNHEY, CDR2 SVGAGI.